This passage covers 8 T cell receptor beta chains from one sample sequenced in a study of regulatory T cells in long-lasting Graves disease. Relying on iRepertoire HTBI primers and Arm-PCR of CDR3 regions, the team built TCR beta libraries. TCRdb re-derived calls from the multiplex PCR reads in MiXCR, one entry per CDR3 protein. This table holds hundreds of thousands of distinct CDR3 sequences, approximately 21% found once. The time point here: persistent/refractory GD, antithyroid drugs over 5 years with positive TRAb. Following extraction of RNA from PBMCs, that RNA was used to make the TCR library. The sequenced sample was peripheral blood mononuclear cells (PBMCs), obtained when the disease was refractory, from a patient treated with antithyroid drugs. These receptors originate from a female donor with Graves disease.

The V gene is TRBV5-1, the J gene TRBJ1-1; D call uncertain. The V gene lost 2 bases and the J gene lost 1 base, with 12 bases spanning the gap. The CDR3 extends over 15 amino acids. Germline-derived CDR1 and CDR2 are SGHRS and YFSETQ. DNA of the CDR3: TGCGCCAGCAGCTTAGGCTGGGGTGAGAACACTGAAGCTTTCTTT. It is translated as CASSLGWGENTEAFF.

This clonotype was seen at least ten times. The genes are TRBV12-3 or TRBV12-4 and TRBJ1-2; 7 nucleotides agree with TRBD1. This CDR3 spans 13 amino acids. With 5 bases clipped from V and 6 bases from J, the junction kept 6 bases outside the gene matches. Written as DNA, the CDR3 is TGTGCCAGCAGTCCACAGGGGCAGGATGGCTACACCTTC. Translating gives CASSPQGQDGYTF.

This clonotype has at least ten counts. In DNA form, the CDR3 reads TGTGCCAGCAGTACTCAGGGGGGAGGCTATGGCTACACCTTC. It is translated as CASSTQGGGYGYTF. The chain recombines TRBV27 with TRBJ1-2; 7 bases are a match to TRBD1. The CDR3 has 14 residues. The germline CDR1 and CDR2 sequences are MNHEY and SMNVEV (reference sequence). The V gene end was trimmed by 5 bases and the J gene end by 4 bases; junction bases not matched to a gene: 7.

The table lists this clonotype with many counts. The gene calls are TRBV24-1 and TRBJ2-5; no clear D. This CDR3 region has 15 residues. CDR1 is KGHDR and CDR2 is SFDVKD in the germline V gene. Trimming shortened V by 3 bases and J by 2 bases, and 12 bases separated the two germline ends. The CDR3 reads CATSDGSRAQETQYF. CDR3 bases: TGTGCCACCAGTGATGGAAGTCGAGCGCAAGAGACCCAGTACTTC.

This clonotype was found many times. The chain recombines TRBV19 with TRBJ2-7, with 8 bases fitting TRBD1. CDR3 length equals 16 residues. Trimming at V came to 3 bases and at J to 1 base, leaving 8 bases not matched to a gene. Germline CDR1 reads LNHDA; CDR2 reads SQIVND (reference sequence). The CDR3 region has the DNA TGTGCCAGTAGTATCCTTTGGACAGGGTTATCCTACGAGCAGTACTTC. Its translation: CASSILWTGLSYEQYF.

As regards this clonotype: With a far larger clone one base away, a read error is the likely cause. The J gene is TRBJ1-1, the V gene TRBV7-2; D is possibly TRBD1 (5 bases). The CDR3 spans 12 residues. CDR1 SGHTA and CDR2 FQGNSA come from the germline V gene. The CDR3 bases are TGTGTCAGCAGCTTCGGGGGTACTGAAGCTTTCTTT. Encoded protein: CVSSFGGTEAFF.

This clonotype was seen at least ten times. The CDR3 loop is CASSLGLRDEQYF. CDR3 in DNA: TGTGCCAGCAGCCTCGGGTTAAGGGACGAGCAGTACTTC. This rearrangement joins TRBV7-9 to TRBJ2-7; D is unclear. The CDR3 contains 13 residues. The ends were cut back, 5 bases at V and 5 bases at J, with 13 bases in the middle. Germline loops: CDR1 SEHNR, CDR2 FQNEAQ (reference sequence).

This clonotype was detected ten times or more. This chain joins TRBV6-2 or TRBV6-3 and TRBJ1-2; the match to TRBD1 covers 9 bases. J was trimmed by 0 bases and V by 4 bases; bases with no gene match: 12. The CDR3 sequence is 18 residues long. Germline CDR1 MNHEY, CDR2 SVGEGT. For the CDR3, the DNA is TGTGCCAGCAGTTCCCAAAGAGGACAGGGGTCCACTAACTATGGCTACACCTTC. Protein: CASSSQRGQGSTNYGYTF.